Each of the 8 T cell receptor beta chains below was sequenced from the same sample in a study of spatial heterogeneity in lung cancer. Specified time point: sample taken at primary tumor resection. TCRdb itself ran the 5' RACE reads through MiXCR, one entry per CDR3 protein. The repertoire includes 20,000 to 25,000 distinct CDR3 sequences, about 7.2% of them detected once, and 14% sits in the top ten. The material sequenced was PBMCs, taken at surgery. The receptor set was obtained from a male donor with early-stage non-small cell lung cancer.

Ten or more counts support this clonotype. The chain joins TRBV6-6 to TRBJ1-1; D unresolved. V was clipped by 0 bases and J by 8 bases, with 7 bases between them. This CDR3 is 12 amino acids long. The germline gives CDR1 MNHNY, CDR2 SVGAGI (reference sequence). CDR3 bases: TGTGCCAGCAGTTACTCGACCGGGGAAGCTTTCTTT. Translating it yields CASSYSTGEAFF.

This clonotype was seen at least ten times. This chain connects TRBV12-3 or TRBV12-4 to TRBJ2-1; 10 bases are a match to TRBD1. V dropped 5 bases and J dropped 4; count of bases not matched to a gene: 8. The CDR3 consists of 16 residues. CDR3 bases: TGTGCCAGCAGTGGAGAAGACAGGGGGCTTTACAATGAGCAGTTCTTC. Amino acid sequence: CASSGEDRGLYNEQFF.

About this clonotype itself: This sequence may be a read error, since a much larger clone differs from it by one base. The chain links TRBV7-9 to TRBJ1-5; tentative D call: TRBD1 (6 bases). Germline V gives CDR1 SEHNR, CDR2 FQNEAQ (reference sequence). The CDR3 extends over 12 amino acids. Trimming shortened V by 8 bases and J by 7 bases, and 12 bases separated the two germline ends. The DNA for the CDR3 is TGTGCCAGCGACAGGATCGAGCAGCCCCAGCATTTT. It codes for CASDRIEQPQHF.

This clonotype was detected many times. J is TRBJ2-3 and V is TRBV6-2 or TRBV6-3; TRBD2 agrees at 13 bases. The J segment lost 8 bases and the V segment lost 8 bases, leaving 4 bases of the junction unmatched. CDR3 size: 13 residues. The germline gives CDR1 MNHEY, CDR2 SVGEGT. For the CDR3, the DNA is TGTGCCAGCGGGACTAGCGGGATAGGTACGCAGTATTTT. Its translation is CASGTSGIGTQYF.

This clonotype was observed at least ten times. The chain recombines TRBV11-2 with TRBJ2-3; unclear D gene. Germline V gives CDR1 SGHAT, CDR2 FQNNGV. V was pared by 2 bases and J by 2 bases, with 14 bases between. The CDR3 totals 16 residues. The DNA of the CDR3 is TGTGCCAGCAGCTTACGGATGAGTCTGGTCACAGATACGCAGTATTTT. It is translated as CASSLRMSLVTDTQYF.

In its sample, this clonotype was seen many times. The gene calls are TRBV5-1 and TRBJ1-6; TRBD1 matches 7 bases. The germline V gene encodes CDR1 SGHRS and CDR2 YFSETQ. The CDR3 covers 15 residues. The V gene end was trimmed by 4 bases and the J gene end by 7 bases; junction bases not matched to a gene: 8. The CDR3, as DNA: TGCGCCAGCAGCCCGCGGACAGGAGACAATTCACCCCTCCACTTT. It codes for CASSPRTGDNSPLHF.

In its sample, this clonotype was seen many times. The V and J genes are TRBV20-1 and TRBJ2-3; 13 nucleotides match TRBD2. CDR3 length: 16 residues. V dropped 6 bases and J dropped 5; count of bases not matched to a gene: 11. Germline-derived CDR1 and CDR2 are DFQATT and SNEGSKA (reference sequence). CDR3 nucleotides: TGCAGTGCAAACCCGACTAGCGGGAGGAGTAGAGATACGCAGTATTTT. This sequence encodes CSANPTSGRSRDTQYF.

This clonotype was recorded many times. The chain couples TRBV20-1 to TRBJ2-2, with TRBD2 matching over 8 bases. CDR1 and CDR2 from the germline V gene are DFQATT and SNEGSKA (reference sequence). Trimming took 0 bases from V and 5 from J; bases not matched to a gene: 8. The CDR3 length is 16 residues. The CDR3 DNA reads TGCAGTGCTAGAGATTTTTCTAGCGGGCTTACCGGGGAGCTGTTTTTT. Its protein is CSARDFSSGLTGELFF.